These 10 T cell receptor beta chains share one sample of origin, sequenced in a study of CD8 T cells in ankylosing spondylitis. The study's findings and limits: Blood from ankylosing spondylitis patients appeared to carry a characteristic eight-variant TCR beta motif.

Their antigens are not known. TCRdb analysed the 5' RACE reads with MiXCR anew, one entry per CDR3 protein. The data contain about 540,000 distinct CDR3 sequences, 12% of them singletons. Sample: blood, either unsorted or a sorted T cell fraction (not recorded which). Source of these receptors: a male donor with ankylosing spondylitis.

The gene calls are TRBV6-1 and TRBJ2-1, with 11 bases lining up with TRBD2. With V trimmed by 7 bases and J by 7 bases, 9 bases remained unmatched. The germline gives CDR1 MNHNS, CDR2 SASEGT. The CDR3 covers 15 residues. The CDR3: CASTPGASGRNEQFF. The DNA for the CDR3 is TGTGCCAGCACTCCCGGGGCTAGCGGGAGGAATGAGCAGTTCTTC.

As DNA, the CDR3 is TGTGCCAGCAGCGATTCAAGGGGCTCTGGAAACACCATATATTTT. Its translation is CASSDSRGSGNTIYF. The chain is built from TRBV7-9 and TRBJ1-3; D may be TRBD1 (5 bases). The CDR3 length is 15 residues. V dropped 5 bases and J dropped 0 bases, with 11 bases sitting between them. The germline CDR1 and CDR2 sequences are SEHNR and FQNEAQ (reference sequence).

This chain's CDR3 is CASSLAEANEQFF. DNA of the CDR3: TGCGCCAGCAGCTTGGCGGAGGCAAATGAGCAGTTCTTC. This rearrangement joins TRBV5-1 to TRBJ2-1, with D possibly matching TRBD2 (5 bases). CDR3 length: 13 residues. The V end lost 0 bases, the J end lost 7 bases, and 8 bases lay between the germline ends. Looked up from germline, CDR1 is SGHRS and CDR2 is YFSETQ.

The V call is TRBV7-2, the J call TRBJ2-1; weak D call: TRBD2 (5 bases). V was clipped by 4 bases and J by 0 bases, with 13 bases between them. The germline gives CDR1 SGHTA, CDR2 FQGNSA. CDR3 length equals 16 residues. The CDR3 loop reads CASSSLSGSSYNEQFF. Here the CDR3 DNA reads TGTGCCAGCAGCTCCCTGTCGGGGAGCTCCTACAATGAGCAGTTCTTC.

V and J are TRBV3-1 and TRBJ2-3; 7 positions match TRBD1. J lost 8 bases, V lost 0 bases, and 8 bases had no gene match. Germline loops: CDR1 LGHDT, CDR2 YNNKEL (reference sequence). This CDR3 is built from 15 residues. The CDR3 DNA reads TGTGCCAGCAGCCAAGATAGACAGGGCTATGCTACGCAGTATTTT. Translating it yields CASSQDRQGYATQYF.

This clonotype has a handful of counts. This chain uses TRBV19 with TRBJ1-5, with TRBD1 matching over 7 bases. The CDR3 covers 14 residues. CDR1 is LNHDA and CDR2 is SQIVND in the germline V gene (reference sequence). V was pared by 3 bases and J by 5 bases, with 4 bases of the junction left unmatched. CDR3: CASSIRTGDQPQHF. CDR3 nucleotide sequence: TGTGCCAGTAGTATTCGGACAGGTGATCAGCCCCAGCATTTT.

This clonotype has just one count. CDR3 nucleotides: TGCAGCGTTGGACCCGGGACTGGTTCCTACGAGCAGTACTTC. Its translation: CSVGPGTGSYEQYF. This rearrangement joins TRBV29-1 to TRBJ2-7, with D tentatively TRBD2 (6 bases). V was shortened by 4 bases and J by 1 base, with 14 bases between the two germline ends. This CDR3 has 14 amino acids. The germline gives CDR1 SQVTM, CDR2 ANQGSEA.

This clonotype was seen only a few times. The DNA for the CDR3 is TGCAGTGCTAGACTTATTCCCGGGCTCAGTGGAAACACCATATATTTT. Encoded protein: CSARLIPGLSGNTIYF. The V gene is TRBV20-1, the J gene TRBJ1-3, with D hard to call. Germline assignment: CDR1 DFQATT and CDR2 SNEGSKA (reference sequence). The V and J ends lost 2 bases and 3 bases respectively, with 17 bases between them. The CDR3 runs to 16 residues.

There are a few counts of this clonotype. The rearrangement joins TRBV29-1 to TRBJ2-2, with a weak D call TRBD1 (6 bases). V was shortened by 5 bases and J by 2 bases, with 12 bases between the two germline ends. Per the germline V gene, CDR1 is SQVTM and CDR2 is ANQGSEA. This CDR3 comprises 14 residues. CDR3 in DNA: TGCAGCGTTTCACCGGGACAAAACACCGGGGAGCTGTTTTTT. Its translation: CSVSPGQNTGELFF.

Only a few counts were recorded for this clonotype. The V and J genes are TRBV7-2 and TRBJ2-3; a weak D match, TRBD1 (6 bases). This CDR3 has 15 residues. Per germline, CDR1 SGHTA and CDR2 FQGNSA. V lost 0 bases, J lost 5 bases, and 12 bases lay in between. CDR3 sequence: CASSLAPRGVDTQYF. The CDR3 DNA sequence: TGTGCCAGCAGCTTAGCGCCCAGGGGCGTAGATACGCAGTATTTT.